This note documents a single TCR beta chain sequence. Antigen specificity is unknown. These data originate in a study of T cells in Graves' hyperthyroidism and ophthalmopathy. Across the study: Once the initial diagnosis was made, peripheral blood was obtained before any treatment. Overall study findings and caveats: Progression to ophthalmopathy was predicted a median of roughly seven months early. Peripheral blood also featured most of the thyroid clonotypes expanded above 0.001.

These patients, aged 18 to 65, had recently diagnosed hyperthyroidism lasting under 2 months. Using RNA transcripts as the source, TCR beta CDR3 regions were amplified. Researchers ran a first-round RT-PCR on the TCR CDR3 using the HTBI primer set. TCRdb reprocessed the multiplex PCR reads via MiXCR and lists one record per CDR3 protein. The sample consists of about 720,000 distinct CDR3 sequences, around 20% of them appearing once. Germline V lookup: CDR1 SGHRS, CDR2 YFSETQ. The CDR3 length is 14 residues. Between the trimmed V and J ends, which lost 2 bases and 0 bases, there was a span of 8 bases. The TCR comes from a woman between 50 and 59 years old with Graves' hyperthyroidism that later progressed to Graves' ophthalmopathy. This sequence joins TRBV5-1 and TRBJ1-1; D is uncertain. The sequencing sample was made of blood. The CDR3 coding sequence is TGCGCCAGCAGCTTTCGGCAGATGAACACTGAAGCTTTCTTT. It codes for CASSFRQMNTEAFF.